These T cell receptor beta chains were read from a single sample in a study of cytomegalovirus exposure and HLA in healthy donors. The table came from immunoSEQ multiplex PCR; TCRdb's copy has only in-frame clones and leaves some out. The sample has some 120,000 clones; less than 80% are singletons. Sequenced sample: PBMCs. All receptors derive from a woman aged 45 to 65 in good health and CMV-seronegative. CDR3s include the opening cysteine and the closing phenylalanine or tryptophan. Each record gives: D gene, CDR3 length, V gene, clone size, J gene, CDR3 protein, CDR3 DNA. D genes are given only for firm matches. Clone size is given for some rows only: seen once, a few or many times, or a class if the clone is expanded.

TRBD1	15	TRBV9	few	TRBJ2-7	CASSVRTGEVHEQYF	TGTGCCAGCAGCGTCCGGACAGGGGAGGTTCACGAGCAGTACTTC
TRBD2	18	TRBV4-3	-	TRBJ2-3	CASSQDPLAGGSTDTQYF	TGCGCCAGCAGCCAAGATCCACTAGCGGGAGGGAGCACAGATACGCAGTATTTT
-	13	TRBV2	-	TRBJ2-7	CASRPAVSYEQYF	TGTGCCAGCAGACCAGCGGTCTCCTACGAGCAGTACTTC
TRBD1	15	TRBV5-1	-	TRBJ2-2	CASSLGDRNTGELFF	TGCGCCAGCAGCTTGGGGGACAGGAACACCGGGGAGCTGTTTTTT
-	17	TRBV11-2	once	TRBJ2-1	CASSLDTGKGDHNEQFF	TGTGCCAGCAGCTTAGATACGGGAAAGGGAGATCACAATGAGCAGTTCTTC
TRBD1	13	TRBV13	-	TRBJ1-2	CASSRQGRYGYTF	TGTGCCAGCAGCCGACAGGGAAGGTATGGCTACACCTTC
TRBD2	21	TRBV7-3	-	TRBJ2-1	CASSLFDGGLVLPEPNNEQFF	TGTGCCAGCAGCTTATTCGACGGTGGACTAGTTCTCCCCGAACCTAACAATGAGCAGTTCTTC
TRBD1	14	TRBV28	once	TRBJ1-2	CASVQTGTNYGYTF	TGTGCCAGCGTTCAGACAGGGACTAACTATGGCTACACCTTC
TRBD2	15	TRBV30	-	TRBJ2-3	CAWSWRGGNTDTQYF	TGTGCCTGGAGTTGGCGGGGGGGAAACACAGATACGCAGTATTTT
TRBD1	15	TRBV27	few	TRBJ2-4	CASSLLEDRGNIQYF	TGTGCCAGCAGTTTATTGGAGGACAGGGGTAACATTCAGTACTTC
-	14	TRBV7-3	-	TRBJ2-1	CASSRGGSHNEQFF	TGTGCCAGCAGCCGCGGTGGGTCTCACAATGAGCAGTTCTTC
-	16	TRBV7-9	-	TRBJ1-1	CSSSLARSSMNTEAFF	TGTTCCAGCAGCTTAGCCCGGAGCTCCATGAACACTGAAGCTTTCTTT
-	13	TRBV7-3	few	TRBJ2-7	CASSLGTGYEQYF	TGTGCCAGCAGCTTAGGCACAGGCTACGAGCAGTACTTC
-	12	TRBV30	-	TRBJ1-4	CAYQRGNEKLFF	TGTGCCTATCAGAGGGGGAATGAAAAACTGTTTTTT
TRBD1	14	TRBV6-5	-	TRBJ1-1	CASRPDREYTEAFF	TGTGCCAGCAGGCCCGACAGGGAGTACACTGAAGCTTTCTTT
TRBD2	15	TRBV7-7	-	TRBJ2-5	CASSAEGGPWETQYF	TGTGCTAGCAGCGCCGAGGGAGGGCCGTGGGAGACCCAGTACTTC
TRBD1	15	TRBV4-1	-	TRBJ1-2	CASSQVEQGVGGYTF	TGCGCCAGCAGCCAGGTGGAACAGGGGGTTGGTGGCTACACCTTC
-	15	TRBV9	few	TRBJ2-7	CASSVGLALHYEQYF	TGTGCCAGCAGCGTAGGGCTAGCGCTACACTACGAGCAGTACTTC
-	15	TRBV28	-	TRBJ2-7	CASSTPGSGVNEQYF	TGTGCCAGCAGTACCCCGGGGAGTGGAGTTAACGAGCAGTACTTC
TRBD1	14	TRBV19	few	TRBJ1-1	CASSEQGGGTEAFF	TGTGCCAGTAGTGAACAGGGGGGAGGCACTGAAGCTTTCTTT
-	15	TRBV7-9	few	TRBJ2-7	CASSSDRGFSHEQYF	TGTGCCAGCAGCTCGGACAGAGGCTTTTCCCACGAGCAGTACTTC
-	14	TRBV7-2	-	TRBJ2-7	CASSPVGGAYEQYF	TGTGCCAGCAGCCCGGTGGGCGGGGCCTACGAGCAGTACTTC
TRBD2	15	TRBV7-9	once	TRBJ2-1	CASSLVGSGSNEQFF	TGTGCCAGCAGCTTAGTGGGTAGCGGGAGTAATGAGCAGTTCTTC
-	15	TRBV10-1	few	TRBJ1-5	CASSDPTVVNQPQHF	TGCGCCAGCAGTGATCCAACAGTCGTAAATCAGCCCCAGCATTTT
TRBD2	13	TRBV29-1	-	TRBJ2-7	CSVESGEHYEQYF	TGCAGCGTTGAAAGCGGGGAACATTACGAGCAGTACTTC
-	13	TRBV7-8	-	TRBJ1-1	CASSLSQYLEAFF	TGTGCCAGCAGCTTGTCACAGTACCTTGAAGCTTTCTTT
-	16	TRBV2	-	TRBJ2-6	CASRPTGSSGANVLTF	TGTGCCAGCAGACCGACAGGCTCCTCTGGGGCCAACGTCCTGACTTTC
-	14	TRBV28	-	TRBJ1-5	CASVPGYSNQPQHF	TGTGCCAGCGTCCCGGGATATAGCAATCAGCCCCAGCATTTT
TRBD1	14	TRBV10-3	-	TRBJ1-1	CAISVTGGDTEAFF	TGTGCCATCAGTGTCACAGGGGGGGACACTGAAGCTTTCTTT
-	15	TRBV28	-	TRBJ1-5	CASSPPGLSNQPQHF	TGTGCCAGCAGTCCACCGGGACTGAGCAATCAGCCCCAGCATTTT
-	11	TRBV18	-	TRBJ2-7	CASSPSDEQYF	TGTGCCAGCTCACCATCAGACGAGCAGTACTTC
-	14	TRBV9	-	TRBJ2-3	CASSVEGSTDTQYF	TGTGCCAGCAGCGTAGAGGGGAGCACAGATACGCAGTATTTT
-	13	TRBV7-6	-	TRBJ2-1	CASSPGVYNEQFF	TGTGCCAGCAGCCCAGGGGTTTACAATGAGCAGTTCTTC
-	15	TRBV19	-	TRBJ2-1	CASSTRGSSYNEQFF	TGTGCCAGTAGTACACGGGGTTCCTCCTACAATGAGCAGTTCTTC
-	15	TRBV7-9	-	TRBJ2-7	CSSSPRTASPPEQYF	TGTTCCAGCAGCCCAAGGACAGCCTCTCCCCCGGAGCAGTACTTC
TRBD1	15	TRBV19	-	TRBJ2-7	CASSIDLGQGNEQYF	TGTGCCAGTAGTATAGATCTAGGACAGGGGAACGAGCAGTACTTC
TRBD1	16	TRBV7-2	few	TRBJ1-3	CASSLRDRGLGNTIYF	TGTGCCAGCAGCTTACGGGACAGGGGGCTTGGAAACACCATATATTTT
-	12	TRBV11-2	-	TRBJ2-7	CASSLDRREQYF	TGTGCCAGCAGCTTAGATCGGCGGGAGCAGTACTTC
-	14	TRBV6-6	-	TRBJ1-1	CASSPKGALNEAFF	TGTGCCAGCAGTCCTAAAGGGGCACTTAACGAAGCTTTCTTT
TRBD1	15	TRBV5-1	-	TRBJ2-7	CASSTSDRGLNEQYF	TGCGCCAGCAGCACCTCGGACAGGGGGCTTAACGAGCAGTACTTC
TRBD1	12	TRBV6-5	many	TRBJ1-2	CASTETGKGYTF	TGTGCCAGCACCGAGACAGGGAAAGGCTACACCTTC
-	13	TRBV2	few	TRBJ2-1	CASQNSLNNEQFF	TGTGCCAGCCAAAATAGTTTGAACAATGAGCAGTTCTTC
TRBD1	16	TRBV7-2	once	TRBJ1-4	CASSPQTGQAYEKLFF	TGTGCCAGCAGCCCCCAAACCGGACAGGCCTATGAAAAACTGTTTTTT
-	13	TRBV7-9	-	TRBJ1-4	CASSPQGREKLFF	TGTGCCAGCAGCCCTCAGGGTCGGGAAAAACTGTTTTTT
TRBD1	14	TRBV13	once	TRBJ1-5	CASSTGQGGEPQHF	TGTGCCAGCAGCACAGGACAGGGCGGGGAGCCCCAGCATTTT
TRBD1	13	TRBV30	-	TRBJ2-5	CAWSPRQGETQYF	TGTGCCTGGAGCCCGAGACAGGGAGAGACCCAGTACTTC
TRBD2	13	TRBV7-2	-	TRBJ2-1	CASSGTKYNEQFF	TGTGCCAGCTCGGGGACTAAGTACAATGAGCAGTTCTTC
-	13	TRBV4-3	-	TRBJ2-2	CASSRSGPGELFF	TGCGCCAGCAGTAGAAGCGGGCCCGGGGAGCTGTTTTTT
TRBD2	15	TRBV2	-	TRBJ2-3	CASRGRTSGTDTQYF	TGTGCCAGCAGGGGCCGGACTAGCGGCACAGATACGCAGTATTTT